This T cell receptor (beta chain) was obtained from a study of shared clonotypes between healthy human individuals. Across the study: CD8 memory received one plate per donor, CD8 naive two, CD4 memory three and CD4 naive three.

The naive CD8 subset, CD45RO-negative cells positively selected for CCR7, excluded terminally differentiated effector memory CD45RA+ cells. Donors, healthy HIV-negative adults, lacked recent acute infections or vaccinations. General study points: The naive CD4 repertoires of several donors were compared, and about 5% of clonotypes were shared.

Assay: immunoSEQ multiplex PCR; the TCRdb copy retains only in-frame clones and omits some. The table lists nearly 600,000 clones, nearly 97% of them singletons. About this clone: The antigen remains unidentified.

The source of this sequence is a woman aged 30 to 39 in good health. Sequenced material: naive CD8+ T cells sorted from blood.

CDR3 region: CASSGLGLRNEQFF. The CDR3 bases are TGTGCCAGCAGCGGATTGGGACTTCGGAATGAGCAGTTCTTC. The chain uses TRBV6-6 and TRBJ2-1; D is perhaps TRBD2 (6 bases). Trimming stripped 6 bases from V and 7 bases from J, with 16 bases between. Germline CDR1 and CDR2: MNHNY and SVGAGI (reference sequence). CDR3 length: 14 amino acids.